This TCR beta chain was found in a study of blood T cell repertoires in COVID-19. Germline values: CDR1 SGHTA, CDR2 FQGNSA. The V end lost 1 base, the J end lost 8 bases, and 14 bases lay between the germline ends. CDR3 length: 14 amino acids. The repertoire was sequenced with immunoSEQ multiplex PCR; TCRdb's copy has only in-frame clones and lacks some. The table lists approximately 220,000 clones, roughly 85% of them singletons, with about 4.8% in the top ten. The origin of this receptor is a woman between 45 and 60 years old who had been exposed to COVID-19. The rearrangement joins TRBV7-2 to TRBJ2-5; D is unresolved. Source material: PBMCs or T cells enriched from blood (not recorded which). CDR3 region: CASSLVSTLVTQYF. CDR3 nucleotides: TGTGCCAGCAGCTTAGTATCAACTTTGGTAACCCAGTACTTC.